This is a list of T cell receptor beta chains from one sample in a study of tumor T cells in aggressive B-cell lymphoma. Method: immunoSEQ multiplex PCR; TCRdb's copy keeps in-frame clones and lacks some. Here the sample spans approximately 5,200 clones, just under 95% being singletons. Sequenced: tumor tissue. These receptors came from an adult with diffuse large B cell lymphoma. Each CDR3 is given with its conserved first and last residue. The D gene is left open where the match is weak. Rows give clone size only sometimes, using once, few, many, or a class for an expanded clone.

cdr3_length	d_call	v_call	clone_size	j_call	cdr3_nt	cdr3_aa
17	.	TRBV27	.	TRBJ1-5	TGTGCCAGCAGTTCGGACTCACAGAGAGATAGCAATCAGCCCCAGCATTTT	CASSSDSQRDSNQPQHF
17	.	TRBV12-2	.	TRBJ2-1	TGTGCAAGTCGCTCCAGCCCTGGAGAACCCCCCTACAATGAGCAGTTCTTC	CASRSSPGEPPYNEQFF
13	.	TRBV7-8	.	TRBJ2-7	TGTGCCAGCAGCTTAGTTGTTAGCCGGGAGCAGTACTTC	CASSLVVSREQYF
20	TRBD2	TRBV4-3	.	TRBJ2-1	TGCGCCAGCAGCCAAGATTTGTTTATGCGGGAGGGGAGCTCCTACAATGAGCAGTTCTTC	CASSQDLFMREGSSYNEQFF
16	TRBD1	TRBV27	.	TRBJ1-5	TGTGCCAGCAGTTCATCGACAGGGTGGGGCAATCAGCCCCAGCATTTT	CASSSSTGWGNQPQHF
15	.	TRBV7-8	.	TRBJ1-2	TGTGCCAGCAGCTTAGTGACAGGAGCTAACTATGGCTACACCTTC	CASSLVTGANYGYTF
19	TRBD1	TRBV18	.	TRBJ2-1	TGTGCCAGCTCACCACCGGGACAGAAAACCACTACTACACGGAATGAGCAGTTCTTC	CASSPPGQKTTTTRNEQFF
16	.	TRBV18	once	TRBJ2-2	TGTGCCAGCTCACCGACTGCAACCTCGAACACCGGGGAGCTGTTTTTT	CASSPTATSNTGELFF
15	TRBD2	TRBV7-3	.	TRBJ2-2	TGTGCCAGCACCGTGAGCGGGAGGGCTACCGGGGAGCTGTTTTTT	CASTVSGRATGELFF
16	.	TRBV5-1	.	TRBJ2-3	TGCGCCAGCAGCTTGGCAGGGATTAGGGGCACAGATACGCAGTATTTT	CASSLAGIRGTDTQYF
15	.	TRBV7-6	.	TRBJ2-1	TGTGCCAGCAGCTTAGGAAACAGGGCAGGAAATGAGCAGTTCTTC	CASSLGNRAGNEQFF
17	TRBD2	TRBV13	.	TRBJ2-7	TGTGCCAGCAGCTTAGGGCTAGCGGGGACGCGTGTCTACGAGCAGTACTTC	CASSLGLAGTRVYEQYF
15	.	TRBV6-5	.	TRBJ2-3	TGTGCCAGCAGTTACAGTCTCGGACTGGCAGATACGCAGTATTTT	CASSYSLGLADTQYF
15	.	TRBV2	.	TRBJ1-6	TGTGCCAGCACCCTACAGGGTTTAAATAATTCACCCCTCCACTTT	CASTLQGLNNSPLHF
16	.	TRBV15	.	TRBJ1-3	TGTGCCACCAGCAGCCTCACAGGGAGCTCTGGAAACACCATATATTTT	CATSSLTGSSGNTIYF
14	.	TRBV4-2	.	TRBJ1-2	TGTGCCAGCAGCCAAGATTCCAGGGACTATGGCTACACCTTC	CASSQDSRDYGYTF
14	.	TRBV13	.	TRBJ2-2	TGTGCCAGCAGCTGGGGACAGAACACCGGGGAGCTGTTTTTT	CASSWGQNTGELFF
14	TRBD1	TRBV27	.	TRBJ2-5	TGTGCCAGCGGAAGGACAGGGGCCGGGGAGACCCAGTACTTC	CASGRTGAGETQYF
15	TRBD1	TRBV30	.	TRBJ1-3	TGTGCCTGGATCAGGGACAGGGCCGATGGAAACACCATATATTTT	CAWIRDRADGNTIYF
15	.	TRBV11-2	.	TRBJ2-7	TGTGCCAGCAGCTTAGAGGCTAGTCGGGCCTACGAGCAGTACTTC	CASSLEASRAYEQYF
16	TRBD2	TRBV5-4	.	TRBJ2-4	TGTGCCAGCAGCTTGCCTAGCGGGACGTCCAAAAACATTCAGTACTTC	CASSLPSGTSKNIQYF
12	.	TRBV7-8	.	TRBJ1-1	TGTGCCAGCAGCTTCGTGAACACTGAAGCTTTCTTT	CASSFVNTEAFF
13	.	TRBV4-3	.	TRBJ2-6	TGCGCCAGCAGCCAAGGGGGGGAGGACGTCCTGACTTTC	CASSQGGEDVLTF
15	TRBD2	TRBV6-5	.	TRBJ2-1	TGTGCCAGCAGTTACGGACTAGCGGGAGTAAATGAGCAGTTCTTC	CASSYGLAGVNEQFF
19	.	TRBV7-8	.	TRBJ1-6	TGTGCCAGCAGCTTTCTGGTCGAACCGGACTTTCGACCTAATGTGGCCCTCCACTTT	CASSFLVEPDFRPNVALHF
12	.	TRBV7-9	.	TRBJ2-7	TGTGCCAGCAGCTTGGAGGTCTACGAGCAGTACTTC	CASSLEVYEQYF
15	TRBD1	TRBV7-9	.	TRBJ1-4	TGTGCCAGCAGGAGGTCGGCGGACAGGAATGAAAAACTGTTTTTT	CASRRSADRNEKLFF